This T cell receptor (beta chain) was captured in a study of cytotoxic CD8 clonotypes in ibrutinib-treated CLL. Study at large: By median around 70 months, approximately 12 had progressed and around 15 stayed remitted; responses had been 2 complete and about 24 partial. Whole-study findings and limits: Patients showed higher baseline clonality than age-matched healthy donors, and it tracked circulating CD8+ T-cell counts. Contraction or stability on treatment was seen for public clonotypes, which were uncommon. Clonality rose at ibrutinib response and fell back toward baseline at progression.

This clone was seen a handful of times. Its antigen is not known. Clones were sequenced by immunoSEQ multiplex PCR, and TCRdb holds only the in-frame ones, with some missing. The table has 45,000 to 60,000 clones, around 55% seen once. Germline values: CDR1 SEHNR, CDR2 FQNEAQ (reference sequence). This CDR3 region has 15 residues. V lost 4 bases, J lost 7 bases, and 12 bases stayed unmatched. The chain is built from TRBV7-9 and TRBJ1-2; 7 nucleotides align to TRBD1. The specimen comprised PBMCs, sampled after 24 months of ibrutinib treatment. This TCR came from a human donor with chronic lymphocytic leukemia. The CDR3 nucleotides are TGTGCCAGCAGCTGGTCCGGGACAGCCAGTTCTGGCTACACCTTC. Amino acid sequence: CASSWSGTASSGYTF.